This TCR beta chain was found in a study of blood T cell repertoires in COVID-19. Study details: Specimens from acute and convalescent COVID-19 originated in the United States, Italy and Spain. PBMCs, B-cell-depleted T cells, or T cells were the source of the cDNA or gDNA that made up the material.

In germline, CDR1 is SGHDN, CDR2 FVKESK. The CDR3 has 15 residues. J lost 5 bases, V lost 1 base, and 5 bases had no gene match. As processed by the authors: Nucleated cell number was recorded as an estimate derived from reference gene primer amplification. The assay was immunoSEQ multiplex PCR, and TCRdb's table has in-frame clones only and misses some. That table is the source of V, J and clone size, and D and trimming were worked out from the DNA. This sample has some 33,000 clones; 70% to 90% occur once, and the top ten carry 6.5% to 7.5%. This clone was observed a single time. Sequenced: peripheral blood. The clonotype was recovered from a man between 60 and 70 years old with active COVID-19. The V and J genes are TRBV14 and TRBJ2-5; 9 bases align to TRBD2. The CDR3 loop reads CASSQGGTSWETQYF. CDR3 bases: TGTGCCAGCAGCCAAGGTGGGACTAGCTGGGAGACCCAGTACTTC.